Listed here are 14 T cell receptor beta chains from one sample, sequenced in a study of blood T cells in healthy people across ages. The second PCR ran about 6 to 11 cycles with a sample-barcoded 5' primer and J-beta primers. In TCRdb, the 5' RACE reads were re-called with MiXCR into one record per CDR3 protein. The table records about 1.8 million distinct CDR3 sequences, 49% of them present only once. Sequenced: blood. The receptors here all came from a woman between 35 and 50 years old in good health.

This clonotype was seen a few times. V gene TRBV7-2 combines with J gene TRBJ2-5, with 7 positions matching TRBD1. CDR3 size: 14 residues. CDR1 and CDR2 from the germline V gene are SGHTA and FQGNSA. Trimming took 4 bases from V and 5 from J; bases not matched to a gene: 7. The CDR3 sequence: CASSSHRGAETQYF. The CDR3, as DNA: TGTGCCAGCAGCTCCCACAGGGGAGCCGAGACCCAGTACTTC. Full variable domain (remainder filled in from reference TRBV7-2 and TRBJ2-5): GAGVSQSPSNKVTEKGKDVELRCDPISGHTALYWYRQSLGQGLEFLIYFQGNSAPDKSGLPSDRFSAERTGGSVSTLTIQRTQQEDSAVYLCASSSHRGAETQYFGPGTRLLVL.

The rearrangement links TRBV24-1 to TRBJ2-1; 9 bases are a match to TRBD1. The CDR3 extends over 16 amino acids. Germline lookup yields CDR1 KGHDR and CDR2 SFDVKD. V shed 4 bases, J shed 3 bases, and the junction held 6 bases outside the gene matches. The CDR3 sequence: CATSDTTGGGYNEQFF. DNA for the CDR3: TGTGCCACCAGTGACACCACAGGGGGCGGCTACAATGAGCAGTTCTTC.

The chain uses TRBV7-8 and TRBJ2-1; 9 bases agree with TRBD1. There are 15 residues in the CDR3. Germline CDR1 SGHVS, CDR2 FQNEAQ. V was pared by 5 bases and J by 7 bases, with 9 bases of the junction left unmatched. The CDR3 DNA reads as TGTGCCAGCAGCGAAGGGGACAGGGCCCCGAATGAGCAGTTCTTC. Protein sequence: CASSEGDRAPNEQFF. Full variable domain (remainder filled in from reference TRBV7-8 and TRBJ2-1): GAGVSQSPRYKVAKRGQDVALRCDPISGHVSLFWYQQALGQGPEFLTYFQNEAQLDKSGLPSDRFFAERPEGSVSTLKIQRTQQEDSAVYLCASSEGDRAPNEQFFGPGTRLTVL.

The genes are TRBV7-9 and TRBJ2-2, with D possibly called TRBD1 or TRBD2 (5 bases each). Trimming removed 1 base from V and 9 bases from J, with 9 bases in between. CDR3 length equals 13 residues. The germline V gene encodes CDR1 SEHNR and CDR2 FQNEAQ (reference sequence). CDR3 sequence: CASSLVGRWELFF. The DNA for the CDR3 is TGTGCCAGCAGCTTAGTGGGACGATGGGAGCTGTTTTTT.

This clonotype was picked up one time. This chain links TRBV4-3 with TRBJ2-7; 8 nucleotides line up with TRBD1. The CDR3 runs to 14 residues. J lost 0 bases, V lost 7 bases, and 5 bases had no gene match. CDR1 is LGHNA, CDR2 YSLEER, per germline. CDR3 nucleotides: TGCGCCAGCAACCGGGACAGGTTCTCCTACGAGCAGTACTTC. Encoded protein: CASNRDRFSYEQYF.

The chain is built from TRBV9 and TRBJ2-1; 15 bases are shared with TRBD2. The germline CDR1 and CDR2 sequences are SGDLS and YYNGEE. J was trimmed by 7 bases and V by 3 bases; bases with no gene match: 8. The CDR3 totals 17 residues. The CDR3 spells CASSAFWTSGGANEQFF. As DNA, the CDR3 is TGTGCCAGCAGCGCGTTTTGGACTAGCGGGGGGGCGAATGAGCAGTTCTTC.

The J gene is TRBJ2-3, the V gene TRBV11-1; D tentatively fits TRBD1 or TRBD2 (5 bases each). Trimming took off 4 bases at V and 6 bases at J, with 11 bases between the two ends. The germline gives CDR1 SGHAT, CDR2 FQDESV (reference sequence). This CDR3 region has 13 residues. The DNA for the CDR3 is TGTGCCAGCAGCTGGGACCTCTCGGATACGCAGTATTTT. Protein: CASSWDLSDTQYF.

This chain uses TRBV11-3 with TRBJ2-1; D is uncertain. CDR3 length: 13 residues. Germline assignment: CDR1 SGHNT and CDR2 YENEEA. The V gene lost 0 bases and the J gene lost 8 bases, with 8 bases spanning the gap. CDR3 region: CASSLDMVDEQFF. The CDR3 DNA follows: TGTGCCAGCAGCTTAGATATGGTCGATGAGCAGTTCTTC. Filled out from reference TRBV11-3 and TRBJ2-1, the complete variable domain reads EAGVVQSPRYKIIEKKQPVAFWCNPISGHNTLYWYLQNLGQGPELLIRYENEEAVDDSQLPKDRFSAERLKGVDSTLKIQPAELGDSAVYLCASSLDMVDEQFFGPGTRLTVL.

For this clonotype: This may be a read error, as it is one base from a much larger clone. The chain combines TRBV6-1 with TRBJ2-7; D perhaps matches TRBD1 (6 bases). CDR3 length: 12 residues. Germline V gene sequence: CDR1 MNHNS, CDR2 SASEGT. Trimming left V 6 bases short and J 5 bases short, with 11 bases between. CDR3 bases: TGTGCCAGCAGCGTACAGGGCCACGAGCAGTACTTC. Translated: CASSVQGHEQYF.

This clonotype was picked up one time. V usage is TRBV6-5 and J usage is TRBJ1-6; maybe TRBD1 (5 bases). This CDR3 comprises 15 residues. Germline loops: CDR1 MNHEY, CDR2 SVGAGI. V was pared by 1 base and J by 9 bases, with 13 bases between. The CDR3, as DNA: TGTGCCAGCAGTTACTTTGGGGGGGAGACTTCACCCCTCCACTTT. It encodes CASSYFGGETSPLHF.

The rearrangement uses TRBV6-5 and TRBJ1-1; D is perhaps TRBD1 (5 bases). Trimming shortened V by 2 bases and J by 1 base, and 17 bases separated the two germline ends. The CDR3 runs to 17 residues. Germline V gives CDR1 MNHEY, CDR2 SVGAGI. This CDR3 reads CASSYRRPQTANTEAFF. CDR3 coding DNA: TGTGCCAGCAGTTACCGACGGCCCCAGACAGCGAACACTGAAGCTTTCTTT.

V gene TRBV20-1 combines with J gene TRBJ2-4, with D possibly being TRBD1 (6 bases). The DNA end favors TRBJ2-7, so the J call may be wrong. Germline CDR1 DFQATT, CDR2 SNEGSKA (reference sequence). This CDR3 is built from 16 residues. The CDR3 loop is CSANRGGQAVPYEQYF. The CDR3 region has the DNA TGCAGTGCTAATAGAGGGGGACAAGCTGTCCCCTACGAGCAGTACTTC.

This clonotype was observed a single time. The chain has TRBV6-2 or TRBV6-3 and TRBJ1-2; D not resolved. The germline V and J ends were trimmed by 7 bases and 2 bases, with 20 bases remaining between them. Germline loops: CDR1 MNHEY, CDR2 SVGEGT. The CDR3 is made up of 16 amino acids. CDR3 coding DNA: TGTGCCAGCATAGAGCGTGGCGGCCCCAAGAACTATGGCTACACCTTC. Encoded protein: CASIERGGPKNYGYTF.

The chain employs TRBV5-1 and TRBJ2-7; no firm D call. The length of the CDR3 is 12 residues. The germline CDR1 and CDR2 sequences are SGHRS and YFSETQ. Deletions cut 0 bases from V and 6 bases from J, with 7 bases between. CDR3 nucleotide sequence: TGCGCCAGCAGCTTGGGATCCCCCGAGCAGTACTTC. The encoded protein is CASSLGSPEQYF.